The TCR beta chain under discussion was sequenced for a study of cytomegalovirus exposure and HLA in healthy donors. With regard to this clone: The antigen is undetermined.

The PCR had 60 Vbeta and 13 Jbeta primers. Assay: immunoSEQ multiplex PCR; the TCRdb copy retains only in-frame clones and omits some. Found here are about 89,000 clones, roughly 76% of them singletons; the top ten hold about 1.4%. Findings and caveats of the study: No immune exposure information besides CMV serostatus was available.

This TCR was sampled from a male donor in good health and CMV-seronegative. Sequenced sample: PBMCs.

The CDR3 loop reads CASKPRGPKYEQYF. The DNA for the CDR3 is TGTGCCAGCAAACCCAGGGGCCCAAAGTACGAGCAGTACTTC. This rearrangement joins TRBV5-6 to TRBJ2-7, with D possibly being TRBD1 (6 bases). CDR1 SGHDT and CDR2 YYEEEE come from the germline V gene. CDR3 length: 14 amino acids. Deletions cut 6 bases from V and 4 bases from J, with 17 bases between.